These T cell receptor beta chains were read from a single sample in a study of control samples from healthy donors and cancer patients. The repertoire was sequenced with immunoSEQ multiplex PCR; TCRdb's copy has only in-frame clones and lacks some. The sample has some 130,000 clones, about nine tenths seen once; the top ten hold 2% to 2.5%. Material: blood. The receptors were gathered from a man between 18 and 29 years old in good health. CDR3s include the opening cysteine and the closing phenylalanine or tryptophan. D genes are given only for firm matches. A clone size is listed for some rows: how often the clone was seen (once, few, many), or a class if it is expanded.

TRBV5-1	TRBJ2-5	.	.	CASSSGAGRETQYF	TGCGCCAGCAGCTCCGGGGCAGGGCGAGAGACCCAGTACTTC
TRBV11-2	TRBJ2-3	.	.	CASSLGDRAYTDTQYF	TGTGCCAGCAGCTTAGGGGACCGCGCTTACACAGATACGCAGTATTTT
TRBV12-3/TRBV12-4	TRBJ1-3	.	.	CASSSGFGNTIYF	TGTGCCAGCAGTTCGGGATTTGGAAACACCATATATTTT
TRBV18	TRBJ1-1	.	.	CASSPRRRNTEAFF	TGTGCCAGCTCACCGCGAAGGCGGAACACTGAAGCTTTCTTT
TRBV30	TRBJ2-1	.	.	CASQIDYEQFF	TGTGCCTCACAGATCGACTATGAGCAGTTCTTC
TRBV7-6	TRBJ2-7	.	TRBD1	CASSTGTGVYEQYF	TGTGCCAGCAGTACCGGGACAGGGGTTTACGAGCAGTACTTC
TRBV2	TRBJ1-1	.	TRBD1	CASLGPRRQGAIPEAFF	TGTGCCAGCCTCGGGCCCCGAAGACAGGGGGCTATCCCTGAAGCTTTCTTT
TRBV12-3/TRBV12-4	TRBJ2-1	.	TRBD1	CASGRGLEDEQFF	TGTGCCAGCGGCAGGGGGTTAGAGGATGAGCAGTTCTTC
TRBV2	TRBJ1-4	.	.	CASSEASGIDEKLFF	TGTGCCAGCAGTGAAGCTTCAGGGATCGACGAAAAACTGTTTTTT
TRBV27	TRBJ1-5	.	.	CASSLRSYQPQHF	TGTGCCAGCAGTTTGCGAAGTTATCAGCCCCAGCATTTT
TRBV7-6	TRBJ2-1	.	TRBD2	CASSSRTSGGASEQFF	TGTGCCAGCAGCTCCCGCACTAGCGGGGGGGCCAGTGAGCAGTTCTTC
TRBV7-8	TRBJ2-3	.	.	CASSLTQPRTTTDTQYF	TGTGCCAGCAGCTTGACACAACCCCGAACCACCACAGATACGCAGTATTTT
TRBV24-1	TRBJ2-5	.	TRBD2	CATSDLGRAGEETQYF	TGTGCCACCAGTGATTTAGGCCGAGCGGGAGAGGAGACCCAGTACTTC
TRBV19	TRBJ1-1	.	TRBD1	CASNDRAWGKNTEAFF	TGTGCCAGTAATGACAGGGCCTGGGGAAAGAACACTGAAGCTTTCTTT
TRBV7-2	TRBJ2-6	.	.	CASSLSWAGANVLTF	TGTGCCAGCAGCTTATCCTGGGCTGGGGCCAACGTCCTGACTTTC
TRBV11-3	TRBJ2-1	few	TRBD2	CASSLSSGMSSYNEQFF	TGTGCCAGCAGCTTGTCTAGCGGGATGAGCTCCTACAATGAGCAGTTCTTC
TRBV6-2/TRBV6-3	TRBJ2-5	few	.	CASSYQPQETQYF	TGTGCCAGCAGTTATCAACCACAAGAGACCCAGTACTTC
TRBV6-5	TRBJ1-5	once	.	CASSYGGAGQPQHF	TGTGCCAGCAGTTACGGGGGAGCGGGCCAGCCCCAGCATTTT
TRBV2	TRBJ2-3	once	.	CASSPGHKAGTDTQYF	TGTGCCAGCAGTCCAGGACATAAGGCCGGCACAGATACGCAGTATTTT
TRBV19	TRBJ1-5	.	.	CASSFDRLYSNQPQHF	TGTGCCAGTAGTTTCGACAGGCTTTATAGCAATCAGCCCCAGCATTTT
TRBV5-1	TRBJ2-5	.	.	CASSLGTSQETQYF	TGCGCCAGCAGCTTGGGGACTTCACAAGAGACCCAGTACTTC
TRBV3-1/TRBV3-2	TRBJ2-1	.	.	CASSHDRNNEQFF	TGTGCCAGCAGCCATGACAGAAACAATGAGCAGTTCTTC
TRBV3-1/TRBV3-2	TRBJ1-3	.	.	CASSQPGEGTIYF	TGTGCCAGCAGCCAGCCGGGGGAAGGCACCATATATTTT
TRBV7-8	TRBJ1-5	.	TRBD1	CASRGREGALEPQHF	TGTGCCAGCAGGGGGAGGGAGGGGGCCCTTGAGCCCCAGCATTTT
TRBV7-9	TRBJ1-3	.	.	CASSLAAGEGSGNTIYF	TGTGCCAGCAGCTTAGCGGCAGGGGAAGGCTCTGGAAACACCATATATTTT
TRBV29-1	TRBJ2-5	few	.	CSAQSDSQETQYF	TGCAGCGCCCAGTCGGACAGTCAAGAGACCCAGTACTTC
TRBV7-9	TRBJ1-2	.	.	CASSSSAPDNSGYTF	TGTGCCAGCAGCTCCTCCGCGCCGGATAACTCAGGCTACACCTTC
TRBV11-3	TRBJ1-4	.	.	CASSLGVRPALEHNEKLFF	TGTGCCAGCAGCTTAGGGGTCAGGCCAGCCCTTGAACATAATGAAAAACTGTTTTTT
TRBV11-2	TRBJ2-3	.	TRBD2	CASIRIPTSGGADTQYF	TGTGCCAGCATCCGGATTCCCACTAGCGGGGGTGCAGATACGCAGTATTTT
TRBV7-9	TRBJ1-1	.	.	CASSRGAPTEAFF	TGTGCCAGCAGCCGAGGGGCGCCCACTGAAGCTTTCTTT
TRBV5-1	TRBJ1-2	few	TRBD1	CASSQQGLDGYTF	TGCGCCAGCAGCCAACAGGGGTTAGATGGCTACACCTTC
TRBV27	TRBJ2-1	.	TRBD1	CASSTGVSYNEQFF	TGTGCCAGCAGCACAGGGGTCTCCTACAATGAGCAGTTCTTC
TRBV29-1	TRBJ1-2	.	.	CSVDLDSDYGYTF	TGCAGCGTTGACCTAGACAGCGACTATGGCTACACCTTC
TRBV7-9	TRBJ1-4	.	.	CASSLASGSEKLFF	TGTGCCAGCAGCTTAGCGTCAGGGAGCGAAAAACTGTTTTTT
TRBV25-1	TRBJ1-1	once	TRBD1	CASSADRGGTEAFF	TGTGCCAGCAGTGCGGACAGGGGGGGCACTGAAGCTTTCTTT
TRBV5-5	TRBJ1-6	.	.	CASSLVKADRSPLHF	TGTGCCAGCAGCTTGGTGAAGGCCGACCGGTCACCCCTCCACTTT
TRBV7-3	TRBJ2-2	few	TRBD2	CASSAQPVAGVGGELFF	TGTGCCAGCAGCGCACAACCGGTAGCGGGAGTTGGCGGGGAGCTGTTTTTT
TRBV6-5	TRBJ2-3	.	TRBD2	CASSLAGSTDTQYF	TGTGCCAGCAGCCTAGCGGGTAGCACAGATACGCAGTATTTT
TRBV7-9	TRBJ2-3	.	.	CASSLGRGDPGGTQYF	TGTGCCAGCAGCTTAGGTCGTGGGGACCCGGGCGGGACGCAGTATTTT
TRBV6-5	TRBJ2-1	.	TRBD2	CASTNRASGSYEQFF	TGTGCCAGCACTAACCGGGCTAGCGGGAGTTATGAGCAGTTCTTC
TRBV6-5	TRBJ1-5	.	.	CASMGPNQPQHF	TGTGCCAGCATGGGCCCCAATCAGCCCCAGCATTTT
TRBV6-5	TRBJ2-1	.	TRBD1	CASSRDREVDEQFF	TGTGCCAGCAGTAGGGACAGAGAGGTGGATGAGCAGTTCTTC
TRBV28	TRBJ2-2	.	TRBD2	CASSPGEGLVRGGIITGELFF	TGTGCCAGCAGCCCCGGAGAGGGACTAGTTAGAGGGGGTATCATCACCGGGGAGCTGTTTTTT
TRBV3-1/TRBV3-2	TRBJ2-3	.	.	CASSRGSTDTQYF	TGTGCCAGCAGCCGGGGTTCCACAGATACGCAGTATTTT
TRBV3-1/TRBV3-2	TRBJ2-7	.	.	CASSRRDRGSEQYF	TGTGCCAGCAGCCGCCGAGACCGCGGGTCCGAGCAGTACTTC
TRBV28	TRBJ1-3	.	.	CASSSRYGTLGNTIYF	TGTGCCAGCAGTTCCAGATACGGGACGTTAGGAAACACCATATATTTT
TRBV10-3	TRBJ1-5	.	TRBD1	CAISPSGTGGNQPQHF	TGTGCCATCAGTCCTTCCGGGACAGGGGGCAATCAGCCCCAGCATTTT
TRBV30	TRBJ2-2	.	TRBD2	CACRGGRYTGELFF	TGTGCCTGTAGGGGCGGGAGGTACACCGGGGAGCTGTTTTTT
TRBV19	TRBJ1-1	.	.	CASSIRGTEAFF	TGTGCCAGTAGTATAAGGGGCACTGAAGCTTTCTTT
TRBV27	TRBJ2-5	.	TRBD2	CASSFVPAGLGETQYF	TGTGCCAGCAGTTTTGTCCCAGCGGGGCTGGGCGAGACCCAGTACTTC
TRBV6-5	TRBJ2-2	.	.	CASSYAQGPGELFF	TGTGCCAGCAGTTACGCACAGGGCCCCGGGGAGCTGTTTTTT
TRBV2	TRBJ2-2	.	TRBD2	CASSALGSGANTGELFF	TGTGCCAGCAGTGCCCTTGGTAGCGGGGCGAACACCGGGGAGCTGTTTTTT
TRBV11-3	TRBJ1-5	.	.	CASSLVPGRGQPQHF	TGTGCCAGCAGCTTAGTTCCGGGTAGGGGACAGCCCCAGCATTTT